These 8 T cell receptor beta chains were all obtained from the same sample, sequenced in a study of blood T cell repertoires in COVID-19. Method: immunoSEQ multiplex PCR; TCRdb's copy keeps in-frame clones and lacks some. The sample has approximately 200,000 clones, around 79% seen once. The material sequenced was peripheral blood. Every receptor here comes from a woman between 40 and 50 years old with COVID-19, enrolled during active disease.

This rearrangement joins TRBV7-6 to TRBJ1-3; 7 bases agree with TRBD1. The V segment lost 8 bases and the J segment 0 bases; nucleotides outside the gene matches: 13. There are 17 residues in the CDR3. CDR1 and CDR2 from the germline V gene are SGHVS and FNYEAQ. In nucleotides, the CDR3 is TGTGCCAGCGCCCGGGGGTCCAGACAGGGCTCTGGAAACACCATATATTTT. Encoded protein: CASARGSRQGSGNTIYF.

This sequence joins TRBV6-5 and TRBJ2-1; tentative D call: TRBD2 (6 bases). Germline loops: CDR1 MNHEY, CDR2 SVGAGI. The CDR3 contains 16 residues. Trimming cost V 1 base and J 10 bases, with 20 bases left between them. Written as DNA, the CDR3 is TGTGCCAGCAGTTACTTTAGCGGAAATCGAGGTGGGGAGCAGTTCTTC. Residues: CASSYFSGNRGGEQFF.

V is TRBV5-1 and J is TRBJ2-5; the D gene is possibly TRBD1 (5 bases). This CDR3 has 13 residues. Germline-derived CDR1 and CDR2 are SGHRS and YFSETQ. The ends were cut back, 4 bases at V and 1 base at J, with 8 bases in the middle. The CDR3 DNA reads as TGCGCCAGCAGCCTGGACATCCAAGAGACCCAGTACTTC. This codes for CASSLDIQETQYF.

The rearrangement joins TRBV4-2 to TRBJ1-3, with TRBD1 as a possible D gene (6 bases). CDR3 length: 18 residues. In germline, CDR1 is LGHNA, CDR2 YNFKEQ. Trimming removed 0 bases at V and 5 bases at J, with 20 bases between. This chain's CDR3 is CASSQESRGASLRNTIYF. The CDR3 coding sequence is TGTGCCAGCAGCCAAGAAAGTCGGGGGGCGAGTCTAAGAAACACCATATATTTT.

The chain is built from TRBV18 and TRBJ2-3; D gene ambiguous. Trimming took 3 bases from V and 1 from J, leaving 11 bases between them. The CDR3 runs to 15 residues. Germline lookup yields CDR1 KGHSH and CDR2 LQKENI. As DNA, the CDR3 is TGTGCCAGCTCACCGCGGCAGCACGGCACAGATACGCAGTATTTT. It is translated as CASSPRQHGTDTQYF. Using reference TRBV18 and TRBJ2-3 for the parts outside the CDR3, the full variable domain is NAGVMQNPRHLVRRRGQEARLRCSPMKGHSHVYWYRQLPEEGLKFMVYLQKENIIDESGMPKERFSAEFPKEGPSILRIQQVVRGDSAAYFCASSPRQHGTDTQYFGPGTRLTVL.

The chain carries TRBV10-3 and TRBJ2-2; 7 nucleotides match TRBD1. V dropped 3 bases and J dropped 4; count of bases not matched to a gene: 8. The CDR3 is made up of 16 amino acids. The germline CDR1 and CDR2 sequences are ENHRY and SYGVKD. The CDR3 here is CAISEGGQVRTGELFF. Here the CDR3 DNA reads TGTGCCATCAGTGAAGGGGGCCAGGTCCGCACCGGGGAGCTGTTTTTT.

This chain links TRBV6-5 with TRBJ1-5, with 7 bases identical to TRBD1. The CDR3 is 14 amino acids. Germline V gives CDR1 MNHEY, CDR2 SVGAGI. The V and J ends lost 9 bases and 6 bases, in that order; junction bases with no gene match: 11. CDR3: CASGDRDPSQPQHF. CDR3 DNA: TGTGCCAGTGGCGACAGGGATCCAAGTCAGCCCCAGCATTTT.

V and J are TRBV30 and TRBJ1-1; D not certain. V dropped 0 bases and J dropped 0 bases, with 11 bases sitting between them. The CDR3 runs 15 residues. The germline V gene has CDR1 GTSNPN and CDR2 SVGIG (reference sequence). The CDR3 DNA follows: TGTGCCTGGAGTGTCTTCGGAGGGATGAACACTGAAGCTTTCTTT. Its translation is CAWSVFGGMNTEAFF.